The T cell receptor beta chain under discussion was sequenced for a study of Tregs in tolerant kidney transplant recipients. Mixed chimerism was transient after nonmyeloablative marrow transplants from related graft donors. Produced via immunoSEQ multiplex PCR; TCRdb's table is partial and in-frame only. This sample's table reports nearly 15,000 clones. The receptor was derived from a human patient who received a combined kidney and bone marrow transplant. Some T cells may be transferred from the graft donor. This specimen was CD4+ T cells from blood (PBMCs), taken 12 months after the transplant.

CDR3 sequence: CASSVGTGVKNIQYF. The DNA read from the CDR3 is TGTGCCAGCAGCGTTGGGACAGGGGTAAAAAACATT. The genes are TRBV7-9 and TRBJ2-4; TRBD1 matches 10 bases. The read is 3 residues too short to cover the CDR3 end, so that end is filled in from the germline J gene. This CDR3 is 15 amino acids long. CDR1 is SEHNR, CDR2 FQNEAQ, per germline (reference sequence). The J segment lost 4 bases and the V segment lost 5 bases, leaving 5 bases of the junction unmatched. The full variable domain, in which reference TRBV7-9 and TRBJ2-4 provide the parts outside the CDR3, is DTGVSQNPRHKITKRGQNVTFRCDPISEHNRLYWYRQTLGQGPEFLTYFQNEAQLEKSRLLSDRFSAERPKGSFSTLEIQRTEQGDSAMYLCASSVGTGVKNIQYFGAGTRLSVL.